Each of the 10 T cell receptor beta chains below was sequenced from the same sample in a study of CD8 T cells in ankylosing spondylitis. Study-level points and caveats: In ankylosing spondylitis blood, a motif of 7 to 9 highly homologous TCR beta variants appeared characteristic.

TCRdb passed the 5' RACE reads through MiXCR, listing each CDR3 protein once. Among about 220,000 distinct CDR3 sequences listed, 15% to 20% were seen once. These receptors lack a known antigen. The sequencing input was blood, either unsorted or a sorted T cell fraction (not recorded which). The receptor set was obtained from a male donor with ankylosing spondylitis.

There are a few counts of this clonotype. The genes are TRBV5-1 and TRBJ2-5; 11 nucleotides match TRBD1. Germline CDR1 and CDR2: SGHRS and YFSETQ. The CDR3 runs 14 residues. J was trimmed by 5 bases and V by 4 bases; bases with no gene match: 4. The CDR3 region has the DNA TGCGCCAGCAGCGCGGGACAGGGGGTGGAGACCCAGTACTTC. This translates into CASSAGQGVETQYF.

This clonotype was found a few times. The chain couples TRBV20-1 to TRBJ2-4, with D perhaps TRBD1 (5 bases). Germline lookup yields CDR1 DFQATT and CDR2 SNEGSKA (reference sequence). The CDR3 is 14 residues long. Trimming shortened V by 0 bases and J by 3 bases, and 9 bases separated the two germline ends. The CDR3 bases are TGCAGTGCTAGAGATCGACAGCACAAAAACATTCAGTACTTC. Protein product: CSARDRQHKNIQYF.

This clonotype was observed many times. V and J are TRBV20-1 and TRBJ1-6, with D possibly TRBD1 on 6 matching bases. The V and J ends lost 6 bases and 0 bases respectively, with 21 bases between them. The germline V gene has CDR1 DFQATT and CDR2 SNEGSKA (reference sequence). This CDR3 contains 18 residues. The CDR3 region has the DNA TGCAGTGCCCGCGAAGGCGGGGGCGAAAGCTCCTATAATTCACCCCTCCACTTT. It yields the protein CSAREGGGESSYNSPLHF.

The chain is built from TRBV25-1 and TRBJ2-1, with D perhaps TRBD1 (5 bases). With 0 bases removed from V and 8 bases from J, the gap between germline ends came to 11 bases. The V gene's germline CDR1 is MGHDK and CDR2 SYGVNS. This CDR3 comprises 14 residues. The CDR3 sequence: CASSEYAQGDEQFF. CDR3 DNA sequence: TGTGCCAGCAGTGAATACGCGCAGGGCGATGAGCAGTTCTTC. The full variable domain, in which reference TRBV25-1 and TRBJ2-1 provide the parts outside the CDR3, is EADIYQTPRYLVIGTGKKITLECSQTMGHDKMYWYQQDPGMELHLIHYSYGVNSTEKGDLSSESTVSRIRTEHFPLTLESARPSHTSQYLCASSEYAQGDEQFFGPGTRLTVL.

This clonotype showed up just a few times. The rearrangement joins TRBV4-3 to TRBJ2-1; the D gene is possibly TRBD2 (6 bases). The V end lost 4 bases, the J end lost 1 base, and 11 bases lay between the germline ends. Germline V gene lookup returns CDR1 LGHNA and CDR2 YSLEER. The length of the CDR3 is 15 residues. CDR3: CASSLGLLSYNEQFF. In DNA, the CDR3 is TGCGCCAGCAGCCTCGGACTACTGTCCTACAATGAGCAGTTCTTC.

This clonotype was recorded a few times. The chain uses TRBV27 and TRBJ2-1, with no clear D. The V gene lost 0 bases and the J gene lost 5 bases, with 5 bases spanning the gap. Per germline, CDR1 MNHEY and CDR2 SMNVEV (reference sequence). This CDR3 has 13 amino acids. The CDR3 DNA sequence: TGTGCCAGCAGTTTATCGCTGAACAATGAGCAGTTCTTC. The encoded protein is CASSLSLNNEQFF.

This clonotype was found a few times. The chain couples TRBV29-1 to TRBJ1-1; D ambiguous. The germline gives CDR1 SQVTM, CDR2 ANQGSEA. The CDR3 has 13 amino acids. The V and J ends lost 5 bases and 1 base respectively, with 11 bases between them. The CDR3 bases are TGCAGCGTTTTAGGTTGGGAGAACACTGAAGCTTTCTTT. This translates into CSVLGWENTEAFF.

This CDR3 is CASSPRTANTGELFF. CDR3 sequence (DNA): TGTGCCAGCAGCCCCAGGACAGCGAACACCGGGGAGCTGTTTTTT. V is TRBV5-6 and J is TRBJ2-2, with D tentatively TRBD1 (6 bases). Germline V lookup: CDR1 SGHDT, CDR2 YYEEEE. Trimming removed 4 bases at V and 0 bases at J, with 10 bases between. This CDR3 contains 15 residues.

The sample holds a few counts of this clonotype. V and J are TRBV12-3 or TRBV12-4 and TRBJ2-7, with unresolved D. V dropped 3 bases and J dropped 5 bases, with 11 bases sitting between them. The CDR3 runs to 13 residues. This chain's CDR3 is CASSFRSKDEQYF. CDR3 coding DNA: TGTGCCAGCAGTTTTCGCTCAAAGGACGAGCAGTACTTC.

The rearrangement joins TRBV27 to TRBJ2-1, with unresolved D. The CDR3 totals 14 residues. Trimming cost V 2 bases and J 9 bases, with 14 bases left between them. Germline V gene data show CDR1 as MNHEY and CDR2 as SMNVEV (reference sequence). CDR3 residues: CASSLGVWVGEQFF. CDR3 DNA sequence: TGTGCCAGCAGTTTAGGAGTGTGGGTAGGTGAGCAGTTCTTC.